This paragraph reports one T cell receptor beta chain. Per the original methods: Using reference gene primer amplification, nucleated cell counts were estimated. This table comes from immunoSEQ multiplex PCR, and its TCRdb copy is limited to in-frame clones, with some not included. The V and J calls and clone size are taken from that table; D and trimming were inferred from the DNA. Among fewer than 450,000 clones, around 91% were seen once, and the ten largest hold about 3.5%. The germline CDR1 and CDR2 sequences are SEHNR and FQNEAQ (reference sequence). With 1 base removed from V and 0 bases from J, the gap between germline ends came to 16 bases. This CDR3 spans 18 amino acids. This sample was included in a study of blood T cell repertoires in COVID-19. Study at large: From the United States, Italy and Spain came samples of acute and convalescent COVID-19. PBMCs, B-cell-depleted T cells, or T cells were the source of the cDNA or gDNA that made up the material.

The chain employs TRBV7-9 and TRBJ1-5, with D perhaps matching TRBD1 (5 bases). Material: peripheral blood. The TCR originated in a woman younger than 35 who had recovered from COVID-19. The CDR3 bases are TGTGCCAGCAGCTTAGTAGGGCAGGGTGGGGATAGCAATCAGCCCCAGCATTTT. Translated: CASSLVGQGGDSNQPQHF.